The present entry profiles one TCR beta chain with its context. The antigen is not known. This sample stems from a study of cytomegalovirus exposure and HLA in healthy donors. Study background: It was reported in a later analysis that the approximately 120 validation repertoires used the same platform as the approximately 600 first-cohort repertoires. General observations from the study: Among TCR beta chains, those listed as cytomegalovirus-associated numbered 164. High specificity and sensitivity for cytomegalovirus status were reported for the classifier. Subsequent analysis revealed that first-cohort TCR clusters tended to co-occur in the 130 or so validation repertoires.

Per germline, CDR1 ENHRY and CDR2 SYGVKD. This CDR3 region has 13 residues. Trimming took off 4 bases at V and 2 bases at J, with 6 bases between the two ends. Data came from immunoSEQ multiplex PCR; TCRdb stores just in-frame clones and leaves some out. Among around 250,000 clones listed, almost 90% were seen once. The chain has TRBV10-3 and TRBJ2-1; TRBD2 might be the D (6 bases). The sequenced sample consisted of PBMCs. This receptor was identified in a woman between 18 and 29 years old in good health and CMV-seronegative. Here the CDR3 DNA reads TGTGCCATCAGTGGGGGGGCCTACAATGAGCAGTTCTTC. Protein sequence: CAISGGAYNEQFF.